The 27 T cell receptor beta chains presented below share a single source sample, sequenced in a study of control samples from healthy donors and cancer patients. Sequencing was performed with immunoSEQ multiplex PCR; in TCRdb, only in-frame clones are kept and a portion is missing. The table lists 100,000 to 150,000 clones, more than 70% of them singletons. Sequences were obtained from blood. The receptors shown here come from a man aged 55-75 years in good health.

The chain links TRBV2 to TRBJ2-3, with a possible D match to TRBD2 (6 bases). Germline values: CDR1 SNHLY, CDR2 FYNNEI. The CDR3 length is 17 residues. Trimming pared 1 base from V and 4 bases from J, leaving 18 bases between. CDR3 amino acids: CASSEDGLPEYADTQYF. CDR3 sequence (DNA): TGTGCCAGCAGTGAAGACGGACTACCGGAATATGCAGATACGCAGTATTTT.

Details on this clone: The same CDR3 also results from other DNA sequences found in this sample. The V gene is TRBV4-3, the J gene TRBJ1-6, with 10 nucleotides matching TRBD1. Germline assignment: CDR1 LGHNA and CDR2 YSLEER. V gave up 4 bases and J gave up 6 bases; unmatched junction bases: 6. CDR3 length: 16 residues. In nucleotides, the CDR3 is TGCGCCAGCAGCCCGGACAGGGGGAACTCTAATTCACCCCTCCACTTT. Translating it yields CASSPDRGNSNSPLHF.

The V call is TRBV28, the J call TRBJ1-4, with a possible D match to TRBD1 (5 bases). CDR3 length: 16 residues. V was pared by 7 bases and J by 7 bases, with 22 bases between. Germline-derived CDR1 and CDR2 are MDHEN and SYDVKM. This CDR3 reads CASKSQKGVGREKLFF. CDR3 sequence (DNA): TGTGCCAGCAAGTCCCAAAAGGGTGTGGGACGTGAAAAACTGTTTTTT.

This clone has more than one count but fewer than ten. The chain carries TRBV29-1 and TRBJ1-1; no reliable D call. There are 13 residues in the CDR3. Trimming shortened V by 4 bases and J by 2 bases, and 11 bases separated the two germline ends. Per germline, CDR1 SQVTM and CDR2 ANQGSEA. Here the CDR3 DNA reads TGCAGCGTTGTCATCGTCGTAAACACTGAAGCTTTCTTT. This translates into CSVVIVVNTEAFF.

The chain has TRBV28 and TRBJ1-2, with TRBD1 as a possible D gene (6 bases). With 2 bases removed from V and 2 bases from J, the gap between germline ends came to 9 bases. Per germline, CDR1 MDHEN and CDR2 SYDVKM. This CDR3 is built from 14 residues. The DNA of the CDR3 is TGTGCCAGCAGTTTAGGTGGACAGAACTATGGCTACACCTTC. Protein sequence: CASSLGGQNYGYTF.

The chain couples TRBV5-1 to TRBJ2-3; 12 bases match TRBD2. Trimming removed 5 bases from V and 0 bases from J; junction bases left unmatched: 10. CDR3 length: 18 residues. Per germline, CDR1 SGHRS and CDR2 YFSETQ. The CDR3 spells CASRSSGGARLSTDTQYF. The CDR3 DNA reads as TGCGCCAGCAGATCTAGCGGGGGGGCTCGGTTGAGCACAGATACGCAGTATTTT. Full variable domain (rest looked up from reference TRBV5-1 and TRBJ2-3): KAGVTQTPRYLIKTRGQQVTLSCSPISGHRSVSWYQQTPGQGLQFLFEYFSETQRNKGNFPGRFSGRQFSNSRSEMNVSTLELGDSALYLCASRSSGGARLSTDTQYFGPGTRLTVL.

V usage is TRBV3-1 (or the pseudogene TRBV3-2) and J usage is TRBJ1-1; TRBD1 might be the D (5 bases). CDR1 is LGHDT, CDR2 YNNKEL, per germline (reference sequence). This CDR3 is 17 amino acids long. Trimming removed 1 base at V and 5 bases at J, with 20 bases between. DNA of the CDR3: TGTGCCAGCAGCCAAGGCAGTCTTGGGACTCGGGGGACTGAAGCTTTCTTT. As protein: CASSQGSLGTRGTEAFF.

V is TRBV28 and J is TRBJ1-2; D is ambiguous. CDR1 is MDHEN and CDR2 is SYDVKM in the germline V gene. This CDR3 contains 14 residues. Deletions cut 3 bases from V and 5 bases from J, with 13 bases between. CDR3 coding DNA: TGTGCCAGCAGTTTCGTTCCGGAAGGGTATGGCTACACCTTC. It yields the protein CASSFVPEGYGYTF.

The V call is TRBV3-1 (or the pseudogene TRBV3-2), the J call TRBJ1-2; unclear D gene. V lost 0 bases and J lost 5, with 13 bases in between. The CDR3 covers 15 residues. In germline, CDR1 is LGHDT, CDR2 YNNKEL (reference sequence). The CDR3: CASSQETKGQYGYTF. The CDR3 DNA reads TGTGCCAGCAGCCAAGAAACGAAGGGCCAATATGGCTACACCTTC.

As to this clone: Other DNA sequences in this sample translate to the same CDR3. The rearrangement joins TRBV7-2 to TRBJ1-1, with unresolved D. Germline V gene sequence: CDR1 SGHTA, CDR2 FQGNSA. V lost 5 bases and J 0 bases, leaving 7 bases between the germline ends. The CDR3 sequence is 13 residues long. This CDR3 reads CASSLQMNTEAFF. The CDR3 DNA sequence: TGTGCCAGCAGCCTACAGATGAACACTGAAGCTTTCTTT. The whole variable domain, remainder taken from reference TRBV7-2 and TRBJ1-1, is GAGVSQSPSNKVTEKGKDVELRCDPISGHTALYWYRQSLGQGLEFLIYFQGNSAPDKSGLPSDRFSAERTGGSVSTLTIQRTQQEDSAVYLCASSLQMNTEAFFGQGTRLTVV.

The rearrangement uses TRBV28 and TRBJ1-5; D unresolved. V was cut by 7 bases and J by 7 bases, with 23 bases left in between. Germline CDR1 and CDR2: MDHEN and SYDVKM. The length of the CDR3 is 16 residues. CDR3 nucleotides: TGTGCCAGCATCCCCGCCATCGGAGACGGTAGGCAGCCCCAGCATTTT. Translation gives CASIPAIGDGRQPQHF. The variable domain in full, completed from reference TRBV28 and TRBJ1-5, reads DVKVTQSSRYLVKRTGEKVFLECVQDMDHENMFWYRQDPGLGLRLIYFSYDVKMKEKGDIPEGYSVSREKKERFSLILESASTNQTSMYLCASIPAIGDGRQPQHFGDGTRLSIL.

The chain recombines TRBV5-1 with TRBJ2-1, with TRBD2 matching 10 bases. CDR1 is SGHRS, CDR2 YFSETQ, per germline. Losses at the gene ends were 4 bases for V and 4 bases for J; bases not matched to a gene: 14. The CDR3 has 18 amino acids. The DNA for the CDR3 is TGCGCCAGCAGCAAGGGACAGCCGGGACTAGCGTCTTACAATGAGCAGTTCTTC. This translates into CASSKGQPGLASYNEQFF.

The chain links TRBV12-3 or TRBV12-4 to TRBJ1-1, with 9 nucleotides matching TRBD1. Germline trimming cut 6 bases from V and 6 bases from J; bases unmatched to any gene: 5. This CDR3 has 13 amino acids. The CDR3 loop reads CASRQQGAPEAFF. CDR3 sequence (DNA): TGTGCCAGCAGGCAACAGGGGGCCCCTGAAGCTTTCTTT.

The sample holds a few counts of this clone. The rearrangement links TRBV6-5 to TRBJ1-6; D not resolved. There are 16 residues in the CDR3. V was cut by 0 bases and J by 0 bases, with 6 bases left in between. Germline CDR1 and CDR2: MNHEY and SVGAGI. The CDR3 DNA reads TGTGCCAGCAGTTACTCTTTGAGCTCCTATAATTCACCCCTCCACTTT. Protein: CASSYSLSSYNSPLHF.

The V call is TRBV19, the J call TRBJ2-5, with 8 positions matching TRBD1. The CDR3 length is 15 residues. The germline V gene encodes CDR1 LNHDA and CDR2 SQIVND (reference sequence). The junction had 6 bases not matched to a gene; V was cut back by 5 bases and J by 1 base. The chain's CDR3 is CASSQRQGTQETQYF. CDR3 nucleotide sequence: TGTGCCAGTAGTCAAAGACAGGGGACCCAAGAGACCCAGTACTTC.

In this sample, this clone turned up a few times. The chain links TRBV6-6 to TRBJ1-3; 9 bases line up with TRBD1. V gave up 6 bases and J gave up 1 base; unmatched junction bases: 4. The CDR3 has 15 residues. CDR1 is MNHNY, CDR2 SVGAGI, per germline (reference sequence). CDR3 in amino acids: CASRDRGVSGNTIYF. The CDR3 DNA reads TGTGCCAGCAGGGACAGGGGAGTTTCTGGAAACACCATATATTTT.

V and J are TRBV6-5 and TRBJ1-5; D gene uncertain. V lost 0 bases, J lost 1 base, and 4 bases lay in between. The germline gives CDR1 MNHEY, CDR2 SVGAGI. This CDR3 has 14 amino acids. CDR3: CASSYSNSNQPQHF. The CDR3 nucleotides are TGTGCCAGCAGTTACTCGAACAGCAATCAGCCCCAGCATTTT.

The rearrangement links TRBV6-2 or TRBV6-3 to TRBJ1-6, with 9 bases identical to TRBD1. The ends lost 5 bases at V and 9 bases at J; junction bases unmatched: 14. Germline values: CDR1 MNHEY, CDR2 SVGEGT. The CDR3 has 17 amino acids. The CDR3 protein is CASSGPQGALIGSPLHF. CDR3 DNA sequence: TGTGCCAGCAGTGGACCACAGGGGGCCCTAATTGGTTCACCCCTCCACTTT.

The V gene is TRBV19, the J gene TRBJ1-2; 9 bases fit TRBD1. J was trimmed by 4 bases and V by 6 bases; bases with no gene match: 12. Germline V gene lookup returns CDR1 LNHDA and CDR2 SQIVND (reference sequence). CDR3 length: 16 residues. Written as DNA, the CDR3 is TGTGCCAGTAGCAGCGGACCGGGACAGGGTTCCTATGGCTACACCTTC. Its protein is CASSSGPGQGSYGYTF.

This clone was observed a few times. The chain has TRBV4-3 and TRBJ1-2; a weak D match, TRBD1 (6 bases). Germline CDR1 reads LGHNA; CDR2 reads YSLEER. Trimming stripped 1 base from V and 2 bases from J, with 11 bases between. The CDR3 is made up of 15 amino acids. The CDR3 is CASSQGTALNYGYTF. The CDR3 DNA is TGCGCCAGCAGCCAAGGGACAGCACTCAACTATGGCTACACCTTC.

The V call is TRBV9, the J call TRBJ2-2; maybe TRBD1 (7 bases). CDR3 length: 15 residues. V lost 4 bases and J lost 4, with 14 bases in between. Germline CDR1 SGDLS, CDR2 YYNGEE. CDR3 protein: CASSPRGAGTGELFF. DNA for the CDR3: TGTGCCAGCAGCCCCAGGGGGGCGGGCACCGGGGAGCTGTTTTTT.

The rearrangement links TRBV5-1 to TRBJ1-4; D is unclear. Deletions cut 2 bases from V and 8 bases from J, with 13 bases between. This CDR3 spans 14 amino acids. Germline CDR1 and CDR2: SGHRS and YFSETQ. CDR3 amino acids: CASSLTAIREKLFF. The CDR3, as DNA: TGCGCCAGCAGCTTAACAGCGATTAGGGAAAAACTGTTTTTT.

This chain's CDR3 is CATLARGGLFDEQYF. Written as DNA, the CDR3 is TGTGCCACCCTTGCCCGGGGAGGACTTTTCGACGAGCAGTACTTC. The chain has TRBV6-5 and TRBJ2-7, with D possibly TRBD2 on 6 matching bases. The V and J ends lost 10 bases and 5 bases respectively, with 24 bases between them. CDR3 length: 15 amino acids. The V gene's germline CDR1 is MNHEY and CDR2 SVGAGI.

The CDR3 coding sequence is TGTGCCAGCACTTGGGACTCAGGCACAGATACGCAGTATTTT. This encodes CASTWDSGTDTQYF. The chain employs TRBV2 and TRBJ2-3; TRBD2 might be the D (6 bases). V gave up 7 bases and J gave up 1 base, with 12 bases separating them. This CDR3 region has 14 residues. Germline assignment: CDR1 SNHLY and CDR2 FYNNEI.

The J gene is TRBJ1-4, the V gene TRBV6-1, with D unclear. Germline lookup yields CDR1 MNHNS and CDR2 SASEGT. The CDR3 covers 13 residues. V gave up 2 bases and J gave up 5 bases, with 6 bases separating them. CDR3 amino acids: CASSEIENEKLFF. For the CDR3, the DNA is TGTGCCAGCAGTGAAATAGAGAATGAAAAACTGTTTTTT.

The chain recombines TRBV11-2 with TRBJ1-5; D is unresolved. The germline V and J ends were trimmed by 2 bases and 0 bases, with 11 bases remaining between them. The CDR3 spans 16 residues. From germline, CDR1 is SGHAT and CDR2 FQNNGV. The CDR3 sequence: CASSLLAGFSNQPQHF. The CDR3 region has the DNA TGTGCCAGCAGCTTATTGGCGGGATTTAGCAATCAGCCCCAGCATTTT.

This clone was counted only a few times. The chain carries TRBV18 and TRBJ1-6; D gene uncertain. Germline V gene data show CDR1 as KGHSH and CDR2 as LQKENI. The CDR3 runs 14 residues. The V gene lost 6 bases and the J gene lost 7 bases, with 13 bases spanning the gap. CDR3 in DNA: TGTGCCAGCTCTCCTTCCGAGACAAATTCACCCCTCCACTTT. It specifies CASSPSETNSPLHF.